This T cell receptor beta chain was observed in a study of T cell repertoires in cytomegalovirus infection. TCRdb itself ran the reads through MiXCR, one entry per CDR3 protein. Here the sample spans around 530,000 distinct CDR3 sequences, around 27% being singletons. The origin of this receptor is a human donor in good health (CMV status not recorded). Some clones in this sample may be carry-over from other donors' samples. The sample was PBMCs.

The CDR3 DNA sequence: TGCAGTGCTAGCTTAGGGACAGGGGCCTACGAGCAGTACTTC. It specifies CSASLGTGAYEQYF. This chain connects TRBV20-1 to TRBJ2-7; 10 positions agree with TRBD1. Germline-derived CDR1 and CDR2 are DFQATT and SNEGSKA (reference sequence). V shed 3 bases and J 2 bases; nucleotides not matched to a gene: 4. The CDR3 has 14 residues.